This T cell receptor beta chain was observed in a study of cytomegalovirus exposure and HLA in healthy donors. Study overall: The 130 or so validation repertoires, a later analysis reported, used the same platform as the 550 to 700 repertoires from the first cohort. Study-wide results and limits: The study found most TCR sequences rare, yet found some public TCRs in many donors.

Turning to this clone: The antigen is not known.

Germline V gene sequence: CDR1 MNHNS, CDR2 SASEGT. Trimming removed 3 bases at V and 3 bases at J, with 9 bases between. The CDR3 is 13 residues long. Profiling relied on immunoSEQ multiplex PCR, and the TCRdb table lists in-frame clones only, not all of them. The data contain about 160,000 clones, 85% to 90% of them singletons. This receptor was obtained from a woman aged 18-35 years in good health and CMV-seropositive. The sequencing input was PBMCs. The chain has TRBV6-1 and TRBJ2-7; D ambiguous. CDR3 DNA: TGTGCCAGCAGTGATGGCAGATACTACGAGCAGTACTTC. It is translated as CASSDGRYYEQYF.